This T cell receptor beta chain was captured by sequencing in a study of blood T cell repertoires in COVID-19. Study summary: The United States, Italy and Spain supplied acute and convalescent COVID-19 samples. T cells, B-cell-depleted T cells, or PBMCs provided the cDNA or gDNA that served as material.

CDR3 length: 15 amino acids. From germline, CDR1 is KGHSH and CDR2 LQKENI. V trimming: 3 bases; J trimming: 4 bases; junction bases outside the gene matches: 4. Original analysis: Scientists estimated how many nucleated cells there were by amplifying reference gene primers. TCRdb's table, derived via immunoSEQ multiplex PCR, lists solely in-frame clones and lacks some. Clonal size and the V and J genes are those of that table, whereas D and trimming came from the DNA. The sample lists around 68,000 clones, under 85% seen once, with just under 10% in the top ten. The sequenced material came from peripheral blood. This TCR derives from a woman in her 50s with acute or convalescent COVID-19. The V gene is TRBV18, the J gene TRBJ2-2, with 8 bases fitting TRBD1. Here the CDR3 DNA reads TGTGCCAGCTCACCCCACAGGGGGATCACCGGGGAGCTGTTTTTT. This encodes CASSPHRGITGELFF.